These 17 T cell receptor beta chains were sequenced from one sample in a study of prognosis after radiotherapy for stage I lung cancer. It was by two-round multiplex PCR that TCR beta CDR3 was amplified from genomic DNA. Primers specific to each TRBV and TRBJ gene drove first-round PCR. Using its own MiXCR run on the multiplex PCR reads, TCRdb lists one record per CDR3 protein. The sample lists 20,000 or so distinct CDR3 sequences; around 40% were seen once. The starting material was PBMCs, obtained before or after stereotactic body radiation therapy (not recorded which). The receptors shown here come from a donor aged 50 or older with non-small cell lung cancer.

The table lists this clonotype with many counts. V is TRBV28 and J is TRBJ2-1; 12 bases are shared with TRBD2. The CDR3 loop spans 15 amino acids. Unmatched junction bases numbered 11, after V lost 5 bases and J lost 12 bases. Germline V gene data show CDR1 as MDHEN and CDR2 as SYDVKM. Here the CDR3 DNA reads TGTGCCAGCAGTCCAACTAGCGGGAGGTTAGGTGGGCAGTTCTTC. This codes for CASSPTSGRLGGQFF. Based on the CDR3 plus reference TRBV28 and TRBJ2-1, the full variable domain is DVKVTQSSRYLVKRTGEKVFLECVQDMDHENMFWYRQDPGLGLRLIYFSYDVKMKEKGDIPEGYSVSREKKERFSLILESASTNQTSMYLCASSPTSGRLGGQFFGPGTRLTVL.

This clonotype was seen at least ten times. The V call is TRBV4-2, the J call TRBJ2-1; the match to TRBD2 covers 11 bases. V lost 0 bases and J lost 5; bases outside the gene matches: 3. Per germline, CDR1 LGHNA and CDR2 YNFKEQ. The CDR3 length is 16 residues. As DNA, the CDR3 is TGTGCCAGCAGCCAAGAAACTAGCGGGAGCCACAATGAGCAGTTCTTC. Its protein product is CASSQETSGSHNEQFF.

Turning to this clonotype: A far larger clone is off by one base, so a read error is likely. V usage is TRBV7-9 and J usage is TRBJ1-2; no clear D gene. The germline CDR1 and CDR2 sequences are SEHNR and FQNEAQ (reference sequence). The CDR3 consists of 15 residues. V lost 5 bases and J 4 bases, leaving 17 bases between the germline ends. For the CDR3, the DNA is TGTGCCAGCAGCCTTAGAACCGGTTCCATCTATGGCTACACCTTC. Its translation is CASSLRTGSIYGYTF.

In regard to this clonotype: This likely came from a read error, as a far larger clone is one base away. The V gene is TRBV6-4, the J gene TRBJ1-1, with a possible D match to TRBD1 (6 bases). CDR1 and CDR2 (germline): MRHNA, SNTAGT. This CDR3 has 14 residues. In nucleotides, the CDR3 is TGTGCCAGCAGAAGTGGGGGGGCGGACACTGAAGCTCTCTTT. Protein sequence: CASRSGGADTEALF.

This clonotype was picked up one time. The V call is TRBV7-2, the J call TRBJ2-1, with 7 bases aligning to TRBD1. This CDR3 region has 14 residues. Germline V gene sequence: CDR1 SGHTA, CDR2 FQGNSA. V dropped 5 bases and J dropped 8; count of bases not matched to a gene: 9. The CDR3 spells CASSRPGQCYEQFF. The CDR3 DNA is TGTGCCAGCAGCCGCCCGGGACAGTGCTATGAGCAGTTCTTC.

In this sample, this clonotype turned up once. A single base is all that separates this from a far larger clone, so a read error is likely. V usage is TRBV6-8 and J usage is TRBJ2-7; perhaps TRBD1 as D (5 bases). Germline values: CDR1 MNHGY, CDR2 SAAAGT. The V and J ends lost 5 bases and 5 bases respectively, with 13 bases between them. The CDR3 is made up of 13 amino acids. DNA of the CDR3: TGTGCCAGCAGTCACCCCATAGGGGACGAGCAGTACTTC. This sequence encodes CASSHPIGDEQYF.

The chain employs TRBV27 and TRBJ2-7; D is perhaps TRBD1 (5 bases). Between the trimmed V and J ends, which lost 3 bases and 7 bases, there was a span of 16 bases. Germline CDR1 reads MNHEY; CDR2 reads SMNVEV (reference sequence). The CDR3 extends over 14 amino acids. The CDR3 coding sequence is TGTGCCAGCAGTTTTGGCAGGGTTTCCTTGGAGCAGTACTTC. Translating it yields CASSFGRVSLEQYF.

This clonotype occurred a few times. V gene TRBV6-2 or TRBV6-3 combines with J gene TRBJ2-1, with 11 bases lining up with TRBD1. CDR3 size: 20 residues. V gave up 5 bases and J gave up 9 bases; unmatched junction bases: 24. Germline CDR1 is MNHEY and CDR2 is SVGEGT. CDR3 sequence reads: CASSPGTGGYGRAWDPEQFF. The CDR3, as DNA: TGTGCCAGCAGTCCCGGGACAGGGGGTTACGGGAGGGCCTGGGATCCTGAGCAGTTCTTC.

The chain is built from TRBV4-3 and TRBJ2-7; no clear D gene. Germline values: CDR1 LGHNA, CDR2 YSLEER. The CDR3 consists of 15 residues. V gave up 1 base and J gave up 1 base, with 11 bases separating them. The DNA for the CDR3 is TGCGCCAGCAGCCAAGGCGGATTGCCGTCCTACGAGCAGTACTTC. This translates into CASSQGGLPSYEQYF.

This clonotype was observed many times. Sequence at one end of the junction differs from germline and may be a read error. The chain is built from TRBV2 and TRBJ2-1; D may match TRBD1 or TRBD2 (5 bases each). This CDR3 spans 11 amino acids. Germline values: CDR1 SNHLY, CDR2 FYNNEI. In nucleotides, the CDR3 is TGTGCCAGCAGTCAAAACCGGGACCGAAAATTC. It codes for CASSQNRDRKF.

This clonotype was seen only a few times. A junction boundary mismatches the germline segment, possibly from a read error. CDR3 sequence (DNA): TGCGCCAGCACCTTGGGGCAGGGAAACATTCAGTACTTC. Its translation: CASTLGQGNIQYF. The J gene is TRBJ2-4, the V gene TRBV5-1; perhaps TRBD1 as D (5 bases). Germline values: CDR1 SGHRS, CDR2 YFSETQ. The length of the CDR3 is 13 residues.

Of note for this clonotype: Relative to the germline gene, one junction end is altered; a read error may explain this. V usage is TRBV12-3 or TRBV12-4 and J usage is TRBJ2-2; D not resolved. This CDR3 contains 15 residues. The CDR3: CASVTGGTYTVELFF. Written as DNA, the CDR3 is TGTGCCAGCGTAACCGGTGGTACCTACACCGTGGAGCTGTTTTTT.

This clonotype qualifies as medium-sized (0.01 to 0.1%). This rearrangement joins TRBV12-3 or TRBV12-4 to TRBJ1-2, with 8 bases lining up with TRBD1. This CDR3 has 14 amino acids. V shed 5 bases, J shed 5 bases, and the junction held 7 bases outside the gene matches. CDR3: CASSTTGDGYGYTF. In nucleotides, the CDR3 is TGTGCCAGCAGTACGACAGGGGATGGGTATGGCTACACCTTC.

To note about this clonotype: With a far larger clone one base away, a read error is the likely cause. V usage is TRBV7-9 and J usage is TRBJ1-2; D call uncertain. Per the germline V gene, CDR1 is SEHNR and CDR2 is FQNEAQ (reference sequence). V lost 5 bases and J 5 bases, leaving 12 bases between the germline ends. This CDR3 contains 13 residues. CDR3 nucleotides: TGTGCCAGCAGCGTCCCCCAGGTTTATGGCTACACCTTC. Amino acids: CASSVPQVYGYTF. Full variable domain (outside the CDR3, taken from reference TRBV7-9 and TRBJ1-2): DTGVSQNPRHKITKRGQNVTFRCDPISEHNRLYWYRQTLGQGPEFLTYFQNEAQLEKSRLLSDRFSAERPKGSFSTLEIQRTEQGDSAMYLCASSVPQVYGYTFGSGTRLTVV.

This clonotype came up many times. CDR3 loop: CASSQDPTVSSYNEQFF. CDR3 in DNA: TGTGCCAGCAGCCAAGATCCCACAGTAAGCTCCTACAATGAGCAGTTCTTC. The genes are TRBV4-2 and TRBJ2-1; D not certain. The CDR3 is 17 amino acids. Germline loops: CDR1 LGHNA, CDR2 YNFKEQ. The V end was cut by 0 bases, the J end by 0 bases, with 12 bases between.

This clonotype has ten or more counts. V and J are TRBV5-4 and TRBJ2-1; TRBD2 aligns across 10 bases. This CDR3 has 14 residues. Germline V CDR1 and CDR2: SGHNT, YYREEE (reference sequence). The junction had 6 bases not matched to a gene; V was cut back by 3 bases and J by 9 bases. DNA for the CDR3: TGTGCCAGCAGCTCCCTAGCGGGGGTCAGTGAGCAGTTCTTC. It specifies CASSSLAGVSEQFF. Combining the CDR3 with reference TRBV5-4 and TRBJ2-1 gives the whole variable domain ETGVTQSPTHLIKTRGQQVTLRCSSQSGHNTVSWYQQALGQGPQFIFQYYREEENGRGNFPPRFSGLQFPNYSSELNVNALELDDSALYLCASSSLAGVSEQFFGPGTRLTVL.

The chain couples TRBV5-1 to TRBJ1-2; 8 positions agree with TRBD1. This CDR3 is built from 14 residues. After removal of 7 bases from V and 4 bases from J, the junction contained 9 bases not matched to a gene. From germline, CDR1 is SGHRS and CDR2 YFSETQ. The CDR3: CASGDTGGTYGYTF. The CDR3 DNA is TGCGCCAGCGGAGATACAGGGGGTACCTATGGCTACACCTTC.